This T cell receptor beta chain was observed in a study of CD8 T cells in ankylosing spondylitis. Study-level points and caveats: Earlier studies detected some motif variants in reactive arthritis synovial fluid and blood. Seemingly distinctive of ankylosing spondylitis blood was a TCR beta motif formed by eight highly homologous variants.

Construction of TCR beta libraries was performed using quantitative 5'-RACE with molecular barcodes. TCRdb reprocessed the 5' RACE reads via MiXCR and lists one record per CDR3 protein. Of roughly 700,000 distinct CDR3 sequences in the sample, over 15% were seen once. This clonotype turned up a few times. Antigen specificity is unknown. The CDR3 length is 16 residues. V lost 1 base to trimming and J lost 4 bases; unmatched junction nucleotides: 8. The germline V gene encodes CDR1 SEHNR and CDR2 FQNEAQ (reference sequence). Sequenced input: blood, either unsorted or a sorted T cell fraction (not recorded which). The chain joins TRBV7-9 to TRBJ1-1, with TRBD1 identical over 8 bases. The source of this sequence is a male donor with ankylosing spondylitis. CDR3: CASSLGVDRALTEAFF. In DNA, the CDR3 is TGTGCCAGCAGCTTAGGTGTGGACAGGGCCCTCACTGAAGCTTTCTTT.